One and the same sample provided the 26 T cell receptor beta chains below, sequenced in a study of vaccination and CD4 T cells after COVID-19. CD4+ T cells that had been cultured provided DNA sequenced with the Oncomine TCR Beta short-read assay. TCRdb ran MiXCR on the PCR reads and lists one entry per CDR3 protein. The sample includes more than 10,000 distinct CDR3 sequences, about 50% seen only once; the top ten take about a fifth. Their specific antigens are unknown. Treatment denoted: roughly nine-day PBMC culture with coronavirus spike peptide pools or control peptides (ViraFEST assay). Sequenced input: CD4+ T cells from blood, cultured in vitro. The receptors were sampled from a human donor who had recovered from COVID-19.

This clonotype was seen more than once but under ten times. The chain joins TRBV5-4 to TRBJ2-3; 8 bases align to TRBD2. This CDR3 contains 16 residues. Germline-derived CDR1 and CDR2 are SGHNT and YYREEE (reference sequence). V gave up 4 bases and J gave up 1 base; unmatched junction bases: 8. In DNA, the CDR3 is TGTGCCAGCAGCCTTATGGGAGCGGGGGGCACAGATACGCAGTATTTT. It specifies CASSLMGAGGTDTQYF.

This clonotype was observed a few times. CDR3 coding DNA: TGTGCCAGCAGCCCCGGGACCGGGGAGCTGTTTTTT. It yields the protein CASSPGTGELFF. The gene calls are TRBV11-3 and TRBJ2-2, with D unresolved. The V end lost 5 bases, the J end lost 5 bases, and 6 bases lay between the germline ends. Looked up from germline, CDR1 is SGHNT and CDR2 is YENEEA. The CDR3 length is 12 residues.

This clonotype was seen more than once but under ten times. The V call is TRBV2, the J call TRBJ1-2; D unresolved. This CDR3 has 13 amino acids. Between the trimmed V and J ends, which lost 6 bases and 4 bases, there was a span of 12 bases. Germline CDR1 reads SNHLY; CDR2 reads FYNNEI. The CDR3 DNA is TGTGCCAGCAGGCTAAGGAGATCCTATGGCTACACCTTC. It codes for CASRLRRSYGYTF.

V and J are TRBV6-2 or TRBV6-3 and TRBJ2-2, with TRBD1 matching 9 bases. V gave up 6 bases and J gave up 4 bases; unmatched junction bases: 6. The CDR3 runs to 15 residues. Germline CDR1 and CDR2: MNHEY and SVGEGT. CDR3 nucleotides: TGTGCCAGCAGGCCCGACAGGGGGGTCACCGGGGAGCTGTTTTTT. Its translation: CASRPDRGVTGELFF.

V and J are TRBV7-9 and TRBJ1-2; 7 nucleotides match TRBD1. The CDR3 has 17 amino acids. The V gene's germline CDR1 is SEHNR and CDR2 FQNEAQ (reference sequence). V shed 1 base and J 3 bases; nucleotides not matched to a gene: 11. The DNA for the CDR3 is TGTGCCAGCAGCTTAGAAGCCGGGACAGCGTCCCACTATGGCTACACCTTC. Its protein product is CASSLEAGTASHYGYTF.

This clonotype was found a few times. Here the CDR3 reads CASSGQGQETQYF. DNA for the CDR3: TGTGCCAGCAGTGGACAGGGGCAAGAGACCCAGTACTTC. The rearrangement links TRBV2 to TRBJ2-5, with 8 bases that match TRBD1. Germline lookup yields CDR1 SNHLY and CDR2 FYNNEI. The J segment lost 2 bases and the V segment lost 4 bases, leaving 0 bases of the junction unmatched. This CDR3 is 13 amino acids long.

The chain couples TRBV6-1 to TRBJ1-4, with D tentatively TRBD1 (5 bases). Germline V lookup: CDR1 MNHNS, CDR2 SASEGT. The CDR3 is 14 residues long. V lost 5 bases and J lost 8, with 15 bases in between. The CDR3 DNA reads TGTGCCAGCAGTCCGGCACTCAGGGAAGAAAAACTGTTTTTT. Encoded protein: CASSPALREEKLFF.

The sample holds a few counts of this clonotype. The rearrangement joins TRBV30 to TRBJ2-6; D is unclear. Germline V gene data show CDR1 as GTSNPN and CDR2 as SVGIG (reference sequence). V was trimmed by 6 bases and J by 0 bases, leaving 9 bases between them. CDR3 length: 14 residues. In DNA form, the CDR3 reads TGTGCCTGCAGACCGATCTCTGGGGCCAACGTCCTGACTTTC. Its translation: CACRPISGANVLTF.

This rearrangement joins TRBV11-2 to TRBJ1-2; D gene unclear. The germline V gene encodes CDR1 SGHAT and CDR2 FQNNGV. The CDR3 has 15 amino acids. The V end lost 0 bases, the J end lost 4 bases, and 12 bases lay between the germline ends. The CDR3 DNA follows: TGTGCCAGCAGCTTAGAGTTGGACTTTACCTATGGCTACACCTTC. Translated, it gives CASSLELDFTYGYTF.

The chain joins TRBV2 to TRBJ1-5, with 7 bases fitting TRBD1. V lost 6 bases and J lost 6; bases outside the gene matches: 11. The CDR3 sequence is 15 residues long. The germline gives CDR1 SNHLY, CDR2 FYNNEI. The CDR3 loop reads CASRIDRAAGQPQHF. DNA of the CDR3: TGTGCCAGCAGAATAGACAGGGCGGCGGGTCAGCCCCAGCATTTT. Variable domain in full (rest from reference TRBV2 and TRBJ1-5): EPEVTQTPSHQVTQMGQEVILRCVPISNHLYFYWYRQILGQKVEFLVSFYNNEISEKSEIFDDQFSVERPDGSNFTLKIRSTKLEDSAMYFCASRIDRAAGQPQHFGDGTRLSIL.

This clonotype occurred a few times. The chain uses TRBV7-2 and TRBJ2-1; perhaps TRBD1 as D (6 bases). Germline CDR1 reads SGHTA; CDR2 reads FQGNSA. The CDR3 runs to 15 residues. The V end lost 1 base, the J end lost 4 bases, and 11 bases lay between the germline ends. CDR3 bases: TGTGCCAGCAGCTTAGGACAGGTTATATACAATGAGCAGTTCTTC. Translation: CASSLGQVIYNEQFF.

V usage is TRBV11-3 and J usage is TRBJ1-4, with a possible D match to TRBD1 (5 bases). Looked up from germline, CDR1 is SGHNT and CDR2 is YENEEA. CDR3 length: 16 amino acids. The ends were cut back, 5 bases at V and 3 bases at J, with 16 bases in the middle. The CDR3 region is CASSGSFEGANEKLFF. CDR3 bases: TGTGCCAGCAGCGGTTCCTTCGAAGGGGCTAATGAAAAACTGTTTTTT.

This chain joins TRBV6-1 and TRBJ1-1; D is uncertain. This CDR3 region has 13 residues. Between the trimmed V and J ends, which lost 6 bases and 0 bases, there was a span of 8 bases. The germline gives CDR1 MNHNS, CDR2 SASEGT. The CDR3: CASRPQVNTEAFF. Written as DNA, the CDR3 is TGTGCCAGCAGGCCTCAAGTGAACACTGAAGCTTTCTTT.

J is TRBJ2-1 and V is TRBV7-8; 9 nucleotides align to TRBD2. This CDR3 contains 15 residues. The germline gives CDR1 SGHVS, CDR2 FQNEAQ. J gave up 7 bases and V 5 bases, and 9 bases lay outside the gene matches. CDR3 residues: CASSLRGGARNEQFF. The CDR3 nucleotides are TGTGCCAGCAGCCTGCGCGGGGGGGCTAGGAATGAGCAGTTCTTC. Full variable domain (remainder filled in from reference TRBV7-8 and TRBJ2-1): GAGVSQSPRYKVAKRGQDVALRCDPISGHVSLFWYQQALGQGPEFLTYFQNEAQLDKSGLPSDRFFAERPEGSVSTLKIQRTQQEDSAVYLCASSLRGGARNEQFFGPGTRLTVL.

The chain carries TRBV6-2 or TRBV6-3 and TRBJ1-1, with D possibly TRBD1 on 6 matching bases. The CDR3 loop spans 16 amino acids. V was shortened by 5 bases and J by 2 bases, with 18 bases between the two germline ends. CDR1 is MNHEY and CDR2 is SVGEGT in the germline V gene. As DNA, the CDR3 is TGTGCCAGCAGTCGCCAGACAGGAAAGGTTAACACTGAAGCTTTCTTT. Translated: CASSRQTGKVNTEAFF.

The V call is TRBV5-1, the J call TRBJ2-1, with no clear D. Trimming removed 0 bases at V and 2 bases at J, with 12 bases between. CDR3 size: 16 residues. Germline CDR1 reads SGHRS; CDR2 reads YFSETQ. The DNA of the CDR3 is TGCGCCAGCAGCTTGGTCAACACCCCGGCCTACAATGAGCAGTTCTTC. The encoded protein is CASSLVNTPAYNEQFF. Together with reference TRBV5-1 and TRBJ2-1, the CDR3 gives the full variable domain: KAGVTQTPRYLIKTRGQQVTLSCSPISGHRSVSWYQQTPGQGLQFLFEYFSETQRNKGNFPGRFSGRQFSNSRSEMNVSTLELGDSALYLCASSLVNTPAYNEQFFGPGTRLTVL.

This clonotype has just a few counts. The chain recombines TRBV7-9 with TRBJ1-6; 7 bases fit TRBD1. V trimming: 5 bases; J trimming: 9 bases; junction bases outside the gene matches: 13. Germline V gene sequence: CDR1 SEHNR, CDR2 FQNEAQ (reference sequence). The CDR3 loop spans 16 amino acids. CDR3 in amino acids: CASSPSGRGLASPLHF. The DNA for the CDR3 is TGTGCCAGCAGCCCCTCGGGGAGGGGGCTTGCTTCACCCCTCCACTTT.

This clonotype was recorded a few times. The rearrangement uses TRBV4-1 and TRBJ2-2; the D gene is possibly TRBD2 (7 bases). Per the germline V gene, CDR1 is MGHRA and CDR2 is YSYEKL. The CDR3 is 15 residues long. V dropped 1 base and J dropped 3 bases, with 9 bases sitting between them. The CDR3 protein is CASSQVGGHTGELFF. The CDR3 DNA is TGCGCCAGCAGCCAAGTGGGGGGGCACACCGGGGAGCTGTTTTTT.

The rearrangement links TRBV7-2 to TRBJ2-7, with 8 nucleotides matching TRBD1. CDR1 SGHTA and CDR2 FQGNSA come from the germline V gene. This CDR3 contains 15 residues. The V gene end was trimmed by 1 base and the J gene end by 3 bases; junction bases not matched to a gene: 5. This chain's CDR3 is CASSLDQGAVYEQYF. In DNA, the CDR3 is TGTGCCAGCAGCTTAGATCAGGGGGCGGTCTACGAGCAGTACTTC.

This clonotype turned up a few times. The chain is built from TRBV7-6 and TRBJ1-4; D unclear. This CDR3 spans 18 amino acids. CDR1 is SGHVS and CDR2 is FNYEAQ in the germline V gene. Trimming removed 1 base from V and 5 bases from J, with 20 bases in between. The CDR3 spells CASSLGSVAGRINEKLFF. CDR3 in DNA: TGTGCCAGCAGCTTAGGGTCGGTCGCAGGACGGATAAATGAAAAACTGTTTTTT.

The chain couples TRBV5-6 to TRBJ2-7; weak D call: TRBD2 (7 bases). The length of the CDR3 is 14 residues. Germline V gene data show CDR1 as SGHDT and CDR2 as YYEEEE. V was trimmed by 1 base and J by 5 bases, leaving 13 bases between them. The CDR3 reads CASSLRRGRDEQYF. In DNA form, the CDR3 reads TGTGCCAGCAGCTTGCGTAGGGGGAGGGACGAGCAGTACTTC.

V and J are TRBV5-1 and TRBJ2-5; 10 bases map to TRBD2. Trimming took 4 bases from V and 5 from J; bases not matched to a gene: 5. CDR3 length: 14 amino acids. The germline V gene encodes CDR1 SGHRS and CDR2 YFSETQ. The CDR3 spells CASSPGTSVETQYF. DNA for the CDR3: TGCGCCAGCAGCCCAGGGACTAGCGTGGAGACCCAGTACTTC. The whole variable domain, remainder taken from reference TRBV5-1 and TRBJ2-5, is KAGVTQTPRYLIKTRGQQVTLSCSPISGHRSVSWYQQTPGQGLQFLFEYFSETQRNKGNFPGRFSGRQFSNSRSEMNVSTLELGDSALYLCASSPGTSVETQYFGPGTRLLVL.

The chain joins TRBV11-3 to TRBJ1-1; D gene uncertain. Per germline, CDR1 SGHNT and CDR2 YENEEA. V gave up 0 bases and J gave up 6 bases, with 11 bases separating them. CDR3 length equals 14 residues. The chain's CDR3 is CASSLDRLSPEAFF. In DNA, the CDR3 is TGTGCCAGCAGCTTAGACCGGTTGAGCCCTGAAGCTTTCTTT.

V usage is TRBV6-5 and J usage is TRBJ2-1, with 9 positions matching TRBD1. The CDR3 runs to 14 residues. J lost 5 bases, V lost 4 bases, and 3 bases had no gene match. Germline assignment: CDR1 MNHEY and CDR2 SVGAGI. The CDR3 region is CASSWDRANNEQFF. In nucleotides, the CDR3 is TGTGCCAGCAGTTGGGACAGGGCTAACAATGAGCAGTTCTTC.

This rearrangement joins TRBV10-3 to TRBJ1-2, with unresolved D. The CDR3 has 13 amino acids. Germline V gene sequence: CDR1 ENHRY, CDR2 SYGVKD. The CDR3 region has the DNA TGTGCGTCGGGCAGCGACCCTAACTATGGCTACACCTTC. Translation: CASGSDPNYGYTF.

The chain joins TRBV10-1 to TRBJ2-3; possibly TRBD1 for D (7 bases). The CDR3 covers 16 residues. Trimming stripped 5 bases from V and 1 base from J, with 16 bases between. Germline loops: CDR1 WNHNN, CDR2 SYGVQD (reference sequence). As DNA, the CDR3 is TGCGCCAGCAGTCGAGGAGGGACAGCTGGCACAGATACGCAGTATTTT. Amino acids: CASSRGGTAGTDTQYF.